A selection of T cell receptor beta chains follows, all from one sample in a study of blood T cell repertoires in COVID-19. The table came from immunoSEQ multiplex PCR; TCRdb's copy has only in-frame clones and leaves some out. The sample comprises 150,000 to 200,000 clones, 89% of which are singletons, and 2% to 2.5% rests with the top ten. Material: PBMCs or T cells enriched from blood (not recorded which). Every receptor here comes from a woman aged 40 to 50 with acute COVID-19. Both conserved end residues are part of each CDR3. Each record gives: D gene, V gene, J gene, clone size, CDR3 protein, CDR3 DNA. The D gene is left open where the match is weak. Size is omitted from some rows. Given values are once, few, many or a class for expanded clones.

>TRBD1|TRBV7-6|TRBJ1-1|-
CASSPTTGVTEAFF
TGTGCCAGCAGCCCGACGACAGGGGTCACTGAAGCTTTCTTT
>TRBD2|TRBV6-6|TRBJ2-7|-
CASSSLQREGRLYF
TGTGCCAGCAGTTCCCTCCAGCGGGAGGGCCGGTTGTACTTC
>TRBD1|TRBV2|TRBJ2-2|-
CATGGTGRPASTGELFF
TGTGCCACCGGGGGGACAGGGAGACCCGCGAGCACCGGGGAGCTGTTTTTT
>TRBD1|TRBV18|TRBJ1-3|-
CASSPRQGSGNTIYF
TGTGCCAGCTCACCGCGACAGGGCTCTGGAAACACCATATATTTT
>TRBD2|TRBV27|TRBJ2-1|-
CASSIIPPSGGYNEQFF
TGTGCCAGCAGTATTATACCCCCTAGCGGGGGCTACAATGAGCAGTTCTTC
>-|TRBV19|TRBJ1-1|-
CASSIEGEGENTEAFF
TGTGCCAGTAGTATAGAAGGGGAGGGGGAGAACACTGAAGCTTTCTTT
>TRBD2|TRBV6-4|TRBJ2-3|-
CASSDSTAGGTDTQYF
TGTGCCAGCAGTGACTCTACAGCGGGGGGCACAGATACGCAGTATTTT
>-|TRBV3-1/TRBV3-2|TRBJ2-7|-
CASTPRGYEQYF
TGTGCCAGCACACCACGGGGCTACGAGCAGTACTTC
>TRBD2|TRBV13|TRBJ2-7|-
CASSLPGLAGYEQYF
TGTGCCAGCAGCTTACCGGGACTAGCGGGCTACGAGCAGTACTTC
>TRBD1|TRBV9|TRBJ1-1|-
CASSEGQGHTEAFF
TGTGCCAGCAGCGAAGGACAGGGGCACACTGAAGCTTTCTTT
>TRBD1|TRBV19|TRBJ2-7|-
CASSLTGGSYEQYF
TGTGCCAGTAGCCTGACAGGGGGTAGTTACGAGCAGTACTTC
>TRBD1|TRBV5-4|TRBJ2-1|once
CASSQGQGRGKGRQTNEQFF
TGTGCCAGCAGCCAGGGACAGGGTCGGGGCAAAGGCAGGCAGACAAATGAGCAGTTCTTC
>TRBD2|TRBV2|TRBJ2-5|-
CASSGGLAGTETQYF
TGTGCCAGCAGTGGAGGGCTAGCGGGGACGGAGACCCAGTACTTC
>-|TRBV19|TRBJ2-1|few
CATLGRGYNEQFF
TGTGCCACCCTTGGACGGGGGTACAATGAGCAGTTCTTC
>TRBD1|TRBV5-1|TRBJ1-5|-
CASSLQGGEGQPQHF
TGCGCCAGCAGCCTTCAAGGGGGCGAAGGACAGCCCCAGCATTTT
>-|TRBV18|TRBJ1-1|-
CASFGGNTEAFF
TGTGCCAGCTTCGGAGGAAACACTGAAGCTTTCTTT
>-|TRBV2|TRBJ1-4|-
CASSPLRADLGVFF
TGTGCCAGCAGTCCCCTCCGTGCTGACCTAGGGGTGTTTTTT
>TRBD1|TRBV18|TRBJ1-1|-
CASSPVGQLRNTEAFF
TGTGCCAGCTCACCGGTGGGACAGCTCCGTAACACTGAAGCTTTCTTT
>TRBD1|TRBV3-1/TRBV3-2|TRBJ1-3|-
CASSPPGGFGNTIYF
TGTGCCAGCAGCCCCCCAGGGGGCTTTGGAAACACCATATATTTT
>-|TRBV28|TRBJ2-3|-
CASSLPGSDTQYF
TGTGCCAGCAGTTTACCAGGGTCAGATACGCAGTATTTT
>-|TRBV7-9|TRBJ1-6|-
CASSLSGFSSPLHF
TGTGCCAGCAGCTTATCAGGGTTTAGTTCACCCCTCCACTTT
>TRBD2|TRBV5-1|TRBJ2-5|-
CASSLVEGGGETQYF
TGCGCCAGCAGCTTGGTTGAGGGCGGGGGAGAGACCCAGTACTTC
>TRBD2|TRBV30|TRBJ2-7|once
CAWSTYSGGSSYEQYF
TGTGCCTGGAGTACCTATAGCGGGGGCAGCTCCTACGAGCAGTACTTC
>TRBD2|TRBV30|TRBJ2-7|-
CAWSLLAGLDEQYF
TGTGCCTGGAGCCTACTAGCGGGCCTCGACGAGCAGTACTTC
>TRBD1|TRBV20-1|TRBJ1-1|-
CSAIDRGRMNTEAFF
TGCAGTGCTATTGACAGGGGCCGAATGAACACTGAAGCTTTCTTT
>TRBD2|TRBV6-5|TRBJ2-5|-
CASSFSGGQETQYF
TGTGCCAGCAGCTTCTCCGGGGGGCAAGAGACCCAGTACTTC
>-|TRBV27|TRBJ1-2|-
CASSQANRDIYGYTF
TGTGCCAGCAGTCAAGCTAACAGGGACATCTATGGCTACACCTTC
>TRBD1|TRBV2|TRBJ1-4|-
CASRVGDRKRGKLFF
TGTGCCAGCAGGGTCGGGGACAGGAAGAGGGGAAAACTGTTTTTT
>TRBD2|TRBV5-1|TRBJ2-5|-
CASSRRTSGEETQYF
TGCGCCAGCAGCCGACGGACTAGCGGGGAAGAGACCCAGTACTTC
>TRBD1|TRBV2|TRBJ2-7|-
CASRIGTDRYEQYF
TGTGCCAGCAGAATCGGGACAGACCGTTACGAGCAGTACTTC
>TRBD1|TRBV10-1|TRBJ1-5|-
CASSEYLGDRDNQPQHF
TGCGCCAGCAGTGAGTATTTAGGAGACAGGGACAATCAGCCCCAGCATTTT
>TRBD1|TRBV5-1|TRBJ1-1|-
CASSTGQLTEAFF
TGCGCCAGCAGCACGGGACAGCTCACTGAAGCTTTCTTT
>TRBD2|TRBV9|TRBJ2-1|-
CASSGLSGRVDEQFF
TGTGCCAGCAGCGGACTTAGCGGGAGGGTCGATGAGCAGTTCTTC
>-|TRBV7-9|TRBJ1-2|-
CASSEIPGDGDYGYTF
TGTGCCAGCAGCGAAATACCAGGGGACGGTGACTATGGCTACACCTTC
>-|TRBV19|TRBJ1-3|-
CASRDTSSGNTIYF
TGTGCCAGTAGGGACACGAGCTCTGGAAACACCATATATTTT
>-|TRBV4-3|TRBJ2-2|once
CASSQDGRTGELFF
TGCGCCAGCAGCCAAGATGGGAGGACAGGGGAGCTGTTTTTT
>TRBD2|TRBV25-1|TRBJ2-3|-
CASSLASGRATDTQYF
TGTGCCAGCAGTTTGGCTAGCGGGAGGGCCACAGATACGCAGTATTTT
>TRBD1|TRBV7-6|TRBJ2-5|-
CASSPGTGALETQYF
TGTGCCAGCAGCCCCGGGACAGGGGCTCTGGAGACCCAGTACTTC
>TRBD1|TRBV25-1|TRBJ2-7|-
CASSEFETGDEQYF
TGTGCCAGCAGTGAATTCGAGACAGGGGACGAGCAGTACTTC
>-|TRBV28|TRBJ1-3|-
CASSPTTASSGNTIYF
TGTGCCAGCAGTCCAACCACAGCTTCCTCTGGAAACACCATATATTTT
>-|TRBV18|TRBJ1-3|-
CASSTGPAGNTIYF
TGTGCCAGCTCAACAGGGCCAGCTGGAAACACCATATATTTT
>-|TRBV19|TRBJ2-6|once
CATYDSGGPSGANVLTF
TGTGCCACCTACGACTCAGGAGGACCCTCTGGGGCCAACGTCCTGACTTTC
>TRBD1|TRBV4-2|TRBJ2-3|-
CASSQELPTGGGTDTQYF
TGTGCCAGCAGCCAAGAACTCCCAACAGGGGGCGGCACAGATACGCAGTATTTT
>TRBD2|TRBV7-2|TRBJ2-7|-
CASSKGLAGSYEQYF
TGTGCCAGCAGCAAGGGACTAGCGGGATCCTACGAGCAGTACTTC
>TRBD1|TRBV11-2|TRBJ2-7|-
CASSLPGTGGLEQYF
TGTGCCAGCAGCTTACCCGGGACAGGCGGTCTGGAGCAGTACTTC
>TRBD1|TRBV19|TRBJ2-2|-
CASRPWTGAVGELFF
TGTGCCAGTAGACCTTGGACAGGGGCAGTCGGGGAGCTGTTTTTT
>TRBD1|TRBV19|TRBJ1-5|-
CASSITGGSNQPQHF
TGTGCCAGTAGTATAACAGGGGGTAGCAATCAGCCCCAGCATTTT
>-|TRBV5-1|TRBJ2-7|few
CASSLGPSGWGHEQYF
TGCGCCAGCAGCTTGGGCCCAAGTGGGTGGGGGCACGAGCAGTACTTC
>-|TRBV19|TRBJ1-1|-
CASTNINSGDTEAFF
TGTGCCAGTACCAACATTAATTCCGGGGACACTGAAGCTTTCTTT
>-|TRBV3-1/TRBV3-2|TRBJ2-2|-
CASSQAHGGAGTGELFF
TGTGCCAGCAGCCAAGCACATGGAGGGGCTGGCACCGGGGAGCTGTTTTTT
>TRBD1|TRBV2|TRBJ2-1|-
CASTQRQGANPNEQFF
TGTGCCAGCACCCAGAGACAGGGCGCAAACCCCAATGAGCAGTTCTTC
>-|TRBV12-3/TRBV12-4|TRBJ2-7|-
CASSFSRGEQYF
TGTGCCAGCAGTTTCTCTAGAGGAGAGCAGTACTTC
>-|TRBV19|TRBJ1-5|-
CASSRGGLSGGNQPQHF
TGTGCCAGTAGCCGGGGCGGGCTTAGCGGGGGCAATCAGCCCCAGCATTTT
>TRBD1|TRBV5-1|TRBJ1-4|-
CASSLGDGGQVEKLFF
TGCGCCAGCAGCTTGGGCGACGGGGGACAGGTCGAAAAACTGTTTTTT
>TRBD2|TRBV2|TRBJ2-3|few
CASIPAGGTDTQYF
TGTGCCAGCATCCCAGCGGGGGGCACAGATACGCAGTATTTT